These 32 T cell receptor beta chains came from one sample sequenced in a study of OX40 agonist ivuxolimab in advanced cancers. Profiling relied on immunoSEQ multiplex PCR, and the TCRdb table lists in-frame clones only, not all of them. The sample holds roughly 64,000 clones, approximately 84% seen once. The sample here was CD4+ or CD8+ T cells sorted from blood, taken in a trial of the OX40 agonist ivuxolimab. The source of these receptors is an adult with an advanced solid tumor such as melanoma, head and neck, liver or kidney cancer.

The chain combines TRBV5-6 with TRBJ2-5, with unresolved D. V was cut by 7 bases and J by 7 bases, with 17 bases left in between. The CDR3 has 13 residues. Germline V CDR1 and CDR2: SGHDT, YYEEEE. This chain's CDR3 is CASGTLSASTQYF. For the CDR3, the DNA is TGTGCCAGCGGAACCCTAAGTGCCTCGACCCAGTACTTC.

This sequence joins TRBV5-4 and TRBJ2-2, with 12 bases aligning to TRBD1. CDR1 is SGHNT, CDR2 YYREEE, per germline (reference sequence). V was pared by 7 bases and J by 5 bases, with 6 bases of the junction left unmatched. The CDR3 totals 15 residues. The CDR3 DNA reads TGTGCCAGCCAGGGACAGGGGGCGAGAACCGGGGAGCTGTTTTTT. This codes for CASQGQGARTGELFF.

The chain has TRBV2 and TRBJ1-5; the D is unclear. Trimming took 4 bases from V and 5 from J, leaving 9 bases between them. The germline V gene encodes CDR1 SNHLY and CDR2 FYNNEI. The CDR3 consists of 13 residues. CDR3 sequence reads: CASSGPTYQPQHF. The CDR3 region has the DNA TGTGCCAGCAGTGGACCGACTTATCAGCCCCAGCATTTT.

V and J are TRBV6-5 and TRBJ1-2; 7 bases agree with TRBD1. The germline V gene encodes CDR1 MNHEY and CDR2 SVGAGI. This CDR3 spans 14 amino acids. Trimming cost V 0 bases and J 4 bases; bases outside gene matches: 2. The CDR3 is CASSYSGQSYGYTF. The CDR3 bases are TGTGCCAGCAGTTACTCGGGACAGTCCTATGGCTACACCTTC.

The V gene is TRBV28, the J gene TRBJ2-7; TRBD1 matches 7 bases. The V gene end was trimmed by 6 bases and the J gene end by 4 bases; junction bases not matched to a gene: 3. The germline gives CDR1 MDHEN, CDR2 SYDVKM. The CDR3 is made up of 12 amino acids. CDR3 region: CASRSGQYEQYF. The DNA for the CDR3 is TGTGCCAGCAGATCGGGACAGTACGAGCAGTACTTC.

The chain joins TRBV18 to TRBJ1-6; 8 bases map to TRBD1. This CDR3 is 17 amino acids long. Germline trimming cut 2 bases from V and 7 bases from J; bases unmatched to any gene: 10. Germline V gives CDR1 KGHSH, CDR2 LQKENI. CDR3 bases: TGTGCCAGCTCACCAATATCCCGGACAGGGCACAATTCACCCCTCCACTTT. Amino acids: CASSPISRTGHNSPLHF.

In nucleotides, the CDR3 is TGTGCCAGCAGCTTGGAGCCCTGGTCCTATGGCTACACCTTC. It yields the protein CASSLEPWSYGYTF. The V and J genes are TRBV5-5 and TRBJ1-2; D gene uncertain. Germline CDR1 and CDR2: SGHKS and YYEKEE (reference sequence). The CDR3 spans 14 residues. Trimming took off 0 bases at V and 4 bases at J, with 10 bases between the two ends.

The V gene is TRBV5-6, the J gene TRBJ1-2, with 9 bases that match TRBD1. Germline loops: CDR1 SGHDT, CDR2 YYEEEE. This CDR3 spans 14 amino acids. The trim removed 2 bases at V and 4 bases at J, leaving 3 bases unmatched. The CDR3 nucleotides are TGTGCCAGCAGCTTACAGGGGGCACGCTATGGCTACACCTTC. It translates to CASSLQGARYGYTF.

This chain joins TRBV6-5 and TRBJ2-1; D possibly uses TRBD1 or TRBD2 (5 bases each). V was cut by 7 bases and J by 0 bases, with 13 bases left in between. In germline, CDR1 is MNHEY, CDR2 SVGAGI. The CDR3 is 15 amino acids. CDR3 nucleotides: TGTGCCAGCAACCCGGGACGGAGCTCCTACAATGAGCAGTTCTTC. It encodes CASNPGRSSYNEQFF.

As regards this clone: The germline gene is not matched at one end of the junction; a read error may be the cause. The V call is TRBV7-7, the J call TRBJ1-5, with D hard to call. The germline V gene encodes CDR1 SSHAT and CDR2 FNYEAQ (reference sequence). CDR3 length: 12 residues. The CDR3: CASSRRNQPQHF. In DNA, the CDR3 is TGTGCTAGCAGCCGCCGCAATCAGCCCCAGCATTTT.

The chain is built from TRBV11-3 and TRBJ2-6; a weak D match, TRBD2 (5 bases). The ends were cut back, 1 base at V and 1 base at J, with 5 bases in the middle. There are 15 residues in the CDR3. CDR1 and CDR2 (germline): SGHNT, YENEEA. As DNA, the CDR3 is TGTGCCAGCAGCTTAGGAGGGTCTGGGGCCAACGTCCTGACTTTC. It encodes CASSLGGSGANVLTF.

This clone was counted a single time. This sequence joins TRBV19 and TRBJ2-1; 12 positions agree with TRBD2. The CDR3 sequence is 15 residues long. The germline CDR1 and CDR2 sequences are LNHDA and SQIVND (reference sequence). Trimming cost V 1 base and J 12 bases; bases outside gene matches: 7. Here the CDR3 reads CASSIGNLAGGRQFF. CDR3 nucleotide sequence: TGTGCCAGTAGTATAGGGAATCTAGCGGGAGGGCGGCAGTTCTTC.

The chain employs TRBV19 and TRBJ2-5, with D maybe TRBD1 (5 bases). This CDR3 contains 15 residues. Per the germline V gene, CDR1 is LNHDA and CDR2 is SQIVND (reference sequence). Trimming left V 0 bases short and J 1 base short, with 9 bases between. For the CDR3, the DNA is TGTGCCAGTAGTATAGAAGACAGCACCCAAGAGACCCAGTACTTC. Amino acids: CASSIEDSTQETQYF.

The genes are TRBV19 and TRBJ2-7, with TRBD1 matching over 9 bases. V lost 4 bases to trimming and J lost 3 bases; unmatched junction nucleotides: 4. This CDR3 is built from 14 residues. Looked up from germline, CDR1 is LNHDA and CDR2 is SQIVND (reference sequence). The chain's CDR3 is CASSNGDRDYEQYF. The CDR3 DNA reads TGTGCCAGTAGTAATGGGGACAGGGACTACGAGCAGTACTTC.

This chain connects TRBV25-1 to TRBJ1-2, with 8 bases aligning to TRBD1. The V and J ends lost 8 bases and 4 bases, in that order; junction bases with no gene match: 6. Germline V gives CDR1 MGHDK, CDR2 SYGVNS. The CDR3 is 13 residues long. DNA for the CDR3: TGTGCCAGCCGGGGACAGGAGTTCTATGGCTACACCTTC. Its translation is CASRGQEFYGYTF.

The chain links TRBV30 to TRBJ2-3; D is uncertain. This CDR3 has 15 residues. Trimming cost V 2 bases and J 0 bases, with 12 bases left between them. CDR1 and CDR2 from the germline V gene are GTSNPN and SVGIG (reference sequence). The DNA for the CDR3 is TGTGCCTGGAGTCCTTCCGCCCGGAGCACAGATACGCAGTATTTT. This encodes CAWSPSARSTDTQYF.

The genes are TRBV7-3 and TRBJ1-1; no definite D call. Trimming removed 3 bases at V and 8 bases at J, with 10 bases between. The V gene's germline CDR1 is SGHTA and CDR2 FQGTGA. CDR3 size: 12 residues. The CDR3 DNA follows: TGTGCCAGCAGCTTCCCGCCCCTAGAAGCTTTCTTT. Its protein product is CASSFPPLEAFF.

There are a few counts of this clone. The rearrangement uses TRBV7-9 and TRBJ1-4; maybe TRBD1 (6 bases). Between the trimmed V and J ends, which lost 6 bases and 6 bases, there was a span of 14 bases. The CDR3 is 14 amino acids. Germline CDR1 and CDR2: SEHNR and FQNEAQ (reference sequence). The CDR3: CASRPPRGDEKLFF. CDR3 nucleotides: TGTGCCAGCAGACCGCCCAGGGGTGATGAAAAACTGTTTTTT.

For this clone: The sample holds other DNA sequences that translate to the same CDR3. The chain combines TRBV7-3 with TRBJ2-1, with 8 bases aligning to TRBD2. Germline loops: CDR1 SGHTA, CDR2 FQGTGA. The CDR3 sequence is 15 residues long. Trimming removed 3 bases from V and 2 bases from J; junction bases left unmatched: 3. The CDR3 nucleotides read TGTGCCAGCAGCTTGGCGGGGGGCCCCTACAATGAGCAGTTCTTC. Protein sequence: CASSLAGGPYNEQFF. The whole variable domain, filled in from reference TRBV7-3 and TRBJ2-1, reads GAGVSQTPSNKVTEKGKYVELRCDPISGHTALYWYRQSLGQGPEFLIYFQGTGAADDSGLPNDRFFAVRPEGSVSTLKIQRTERGDSAVYLCASSLAGGPYNEQFFGPGTRLTVL.

The V call is TRBV5-1, the J call TRBJ2-6; no clear D gene. The V and J ends lost 4 bases and 2 bases respectively, with 7 bases between them. The CDR3 has 14 amino acids. Per germline, CDR1 SGHRS and CDR2 YFSETQ. CDR3 sequence reads: CASSLLPGANVLTF. For the CDR3, the DNA is TGCGCCAGCAGCCTTCTGCCTGGGGCCAACGTCCTGACTTTC.

The chain links TRBV5-1 to TRBJ1-6; no clear D gene. The CDR3 is made up of 13 amino acids. Germline V gives CDR1 SGHRS, CDR2 YFSETQ. Trimming removed 0 bases at V and 5 bases at J, with 3 bases between. The CDR3 coding sequence is TGCGCCAGCAGCTTGGGGGATAATTCACCCCTCCACTTT. Translating gives CASSLGDNSPLHF.

This clone was seen only a few times. This rearrangement joins TRBV5-4 to TRBJ2-2; 9 nucleotides align to TRBD1. The V gene's germline CDR1 is SGHNT and CDR2 YYREEE (reference sequence). CDR3 size: 17 residues. Trimming cost V 4 bases and J 5 bases; bases outside gene matches: 12. CDR3 in amino acids: CASSPGQGQVRTGELFF. CDR3 bases: TGTGCCAGCAGCCCGGGACAGGGTCAAGTCCGGACCGGGGAGCTGTTTTTT.

The chain joins TRBV6-1 to TRBJ1-5, with D perhaps matching TRBD1 (5 bases). CDR1 and CDR2 from the germline V gene are MNHNS and SASEGT. The CDR3 totals 13 residues. V lost 6 bases and J lost 5, with 11 bases in between. The CDR3: CASSGAADQPQHF. The CDR3 nucleotides read TGTGCCAGCAGCGGGGCAGCTGATCAGCCCCAGCATTTT.

V and J are TRBV30 and TRBJ1-4, with TRBD1 matching over 8 bases. From germline, CDR1 is GTSNPN and CDR2 SVGIG (reference sequence). There are 10 residues in the CDR3. The ends lost 5 bases at V and 15 bases at J; junction bases unmatched: 5. The CDR3 sequence: CAWGQGRLFF. The CDR3 nucleotides are TGTGCCTGGGGACAGGGCCGGTTGTTTTTT.

This chain connects TRBV5-4 to TRBJ2-3; a weak D match, TRBD1 (6 bases). The CDR3 length is 16 residues. V shed 4 bases and J shed 6 bases, with 21 bases lying between them. The V gene's germline CDR1 is SGHNT and CDR2 YYREEE (reference sequence). The CDR3 region has the DNA TGTGCCAGCAGCCCCGACAGGCGCCAAGGGGGTGATACGCAGTATTTT. The encoded protein is CASSPDRRQGGDTQYF.

The rearrangement joins TRBV19 to TRBJ1-5; D perhaps matches TRBD1 (5 bases). The CDR3 runs to 15 residues. CDR1 and CDR2 (germline): LNHDA, SQIVND (reference sequence). Deletions cut 3 bases from V and 4 bases from J, with 13 bases between. CDR3 residues: CASSMLGVRNQPQHF. The CDR3 coding sequence is TGTGCCAGTAGTATGTTGGGGGTTCGGAATCAGCCCCAGCATTTT.

The sample holds a few counts of this clone. The chain links TRBV10-3 to TRBJ1-2; unclear D gene. The V end was cut by 3 bases, the J end by 6 bases, with 8 bases between. Germline loops: CDR1 ENHRY, CDR2 SYGVKD. This CDR3 region has 12 residues. The CDR3 here is CAISENRDGYTF. In nucleotides, the CDR3 is TGTGCCATCAGTGAAAATCGAGATGGCTACACCTTC.

The chain joins TRBV5-1 to TRBJ2-3, with D tentatively TRBD1 or TRBD2 (6 bases each). Germline V CDR1 and CDR2: SGHRS, YFSETQ. The CDR3 has 16 amino acids. Between the trimmed V and J ends, which lost 6 bases and 5 bases, there was a span of 22 bases. The CDR3 protein is CASTDAWIGGRDTQYF. In DNA form, the CDR3 reads TGCGCCAGCACCGATGCTTGGATCGGGGGCCGAGATACGCAGTATTTT.

As for this clone: The junction departs from the called germline gene at one end, perhaps through a read error. This sequence joins TRBV7-7 and TRBJ1-5; TRBD1 matches 8 bases. Germline V gene data show CDR1 as SSHAT and CDR2 as FNYEAQ (reference sequence). The CDR3 has 13 amino acids. This chain's CDR3 is CASSRDRGQPQHF. CDR3 DNA sequence: TGTGCTAGCAGTCGCGACAGGGGCCAGCCCCAGCATTTT. Drawing the rest from reference TRBV7-7 and TRBJ1-5, the complete variable domain is GAGVSQSPRYKVTKRGQDVTLRCDPISSHATLYWYQQALGQGPEFLTYFNYEAQPDKSGLPSDRFSAERPEGSISTLTIQRTEQRDSAMYRCASSRDRGQPQHFGDGTRLSIL.

The chain carries TRBV11-2 and TRBJ2-5; TRBD1 might be the D (6 bases). Between the trimmed V and J ends, which lost 1 base and 2 bases, there was a span of 11 bases. The germline V gene has CDR1 SGHAT and CDR2 FQNNGV. This CDR3 is built from 15 residues. This CDR3 reads CASSLATGAQETQYF. In DNA form, the CDR3 reads TGTGCCAGCAGCTTAGCGACAGGAGCTCAAGAGACCCAGTACTTC. Drawing the rest from reference TRBV11-2 and TRBJ2-5, the complete variable domain is EAGVAQSPRYKIIEKRQSVAFWCNPISGHATLYWYQQILGQGPKLLIQFQNNGVVDDSQLPKDRFSAERLKGVDSTLKIQPAKLEDSAVYLCASSLATGAQETQYFGPGTRLLVL.

V usage is TRBV4-3 and J usage is TRBJ1-6; no definite D call. Germline V gene lookup returns CDR1 LGHNA and CDR2 YSLEER. This CDR3 is built from 19 residues. Trimming removed 1 base at V and 0 bases at J, with 16 bases between. In DNA form, the CDR3 reads TGCGCCAGCAGCCAAGTAAAAATAGGGCTTAGCTCCTATAATTCACCCCTCCACTTT. This gives the protein CASSQVKIGLSSYNSPLHF.

The V call is TRBV7-2, the J call TRBJ2-3; the D gene is possibly TRBD2 (5 bases). V gave up 5 bases and J gave up 4 bases, with 10 bases separating them. The CDR3 spans 13 residues. From germline, CDR1 is SGHTA and CDR2 FQGNSA. The CDR3 loop reads CASSPRRPDTQYF. For the CDR3, the DNA is TGTGCCAGCAGCCCCAGGAGGCCAGATACGCAGTATTTT.